Below are 9 T cell receptor beta chains sequenced from a single sample in a study of T cell responses to AZD1222 COVID-19 vaccine. Sequencing was performed with immunoSEQ multiplex PCR; in TCRdb, only in-frame clones are kept and a portion is missing. The sample comprises around 90,000 clones, about 88% of which are singletons, and roughly 15% rests with the top ten. The sample here was peripheral blood, taken on day 0 of AZD1222 vaccination. The receptors originated from an adult in good health.

The DNA of the CDR3 is TGCGCCAGCAGAAAAACAGGGGGCGAGAACACTGAAGCTTTCTTT. This encodes CASRKTGGENTEAFF. The chain couples TRBV5-1 to TRBJ1-1; 9 bases agree with TRBD1. V gave up 5 bases and J gave up 1 base; unmatched junction bases: 6. CDR1 and CDR2 from the germline V gene are SGHRS and YFSETQ. CDR3 length: 15 residues.

This chain joins TRBV9 and TRBJ1-4; D unclear. With 0 bases removed from V and 7 bases from J, the gap between germline ends came to 19 bases. The CDR3 covers 17 residues. Per germline, CDR1 SGDLS and CDR2 YYNGEE. CDR3 protein: CASSVDQRTGLGEKLFF. For the CDR3, the DNA is TGTGCCAGCAGCGTAGATCAGCGGACGGGTTTAGGTGAAAAACTGTTTTTT.

The V gene is TRBV7-8, the J gene TRBJ1-4; no definite D call. Trimming took off 5 bases at V and 8 bases at J, with 15 bases between the two ends. CDR1 and CDR2 from the germline V gene are SGHVS and FQNEAQ. The CDR3 has 14 residues. DNA of the CDR3: TGTGCCAGCAGCCAACCCTCTATGAGGGAAAAACTGTTTTTT. Its protein is CASSQPSMREKLFF.

The V gene is TRBV19, the J gene TRBJ1-3; D remains unclear. Trimming removed 6 bases at V and 0 bases at J, with 12 bases between. The CDR3 is 15 amino acids. In germline, CDR1 is LNHDA, CDR2 SQIVND (reference sequence). CDR3 region: CASSARVSSGNTIYF. CDR3 coding DNA: TGTGCCAGTAGCGCAAGGGTATCCTCTGGAAACACCATATATTTT.

The DNA of the CDR3 is TGTGCCAGCAGCATACCGCTTAGTAGCGGCTTGATCAATGAGCAGTTCTTC. Amino acids: CASSIPLSSGLINEQFF. V gene TRBV6-2 or TRBV6-3 combines with J gene TRBJ2-1; TRBD2 might be the D (6 bases). The V and J ends lost 6 bases and 6 bases respectively, with 24 bases between them. The CDR3 covers 17 residues. CDR1 is MNHEY and CDR2 is SVGEGT in the germline V gene.

The genes are TRBV5-1 and TRBJ2-5, with TRBD1 matching over 7 bases. J was trimmed by 0 bases and V by 0 bases; bases with no gene match: 5. This CDR3 has 16 amino acids. Germline V gene sequence: CDR1 SGHRS, CDR2 YFSETQ. The CDR3 loop is CASSLVGTDDQETQYF. In DNA, the CDR3 is TGCGCCAGCAGCTTGGTCGGGACAGATGACCAAGAGACCCAGTACTTC.

The chain combines TRBV10-3 with TRBJ2-7; D unresolved. From germline, CDR1 is ENHRY and CDR2 SYGVKD. The ends were cut back, 5 bases at V and 2 bases at J, with 7 bases in the middle. This CDR3 spans 12 amino acids. The CDR3 region is CAISPTAYEQYF. In DNA form, the CDR3 reads TGTGCCATCAGTCCTACGGCCTACGAGCAGTACTTC.

V is TRBV24-1 and J is TRBJ1-5; 10 bases are a match to TRBD1. V shed 4 bases, J shed 2 bases, and the junction held 10 bases outside the gene matches. The CDR3 totals 18 residues. CDR1 and CDR2 from the germline V gene are KGHDR and SFDVKD. This CDR3 reads CATSEGPGTGVGNQPQHF. The CDR3 region has the DNA TGTGCCACCAGTGAGGGTCCCGGGACAGGGGTCGGCAATCAGCCCCAGCATTTT.

V and J are TRBV19 and TRBJ1-2, with D unclear. With 7 bases removed from V and 0 bases from J, the gap between germline ends came to 9 bases. CDR3 length: 13 amino acids. Germline V gene sequence: CDR1 LNHDA, CDR2 SQIVND (reference sequence). The CDR3 is CASKRAPNYGYTF. For the CDR3, the DNA is TGTGCCAGTAAGAGGGCTCCTAACTATGGCTACACCTTC.